Below, 30 T cell receptor beta chains from the same sample are listed, as sequenced in a study of blood T cell repertoires in COVID-19. The assay was immunoSEQ multiplex PCR, and TCRdb's table has in-frame clones only and misses some. The sample contains about 80,000 clones, around 89% of which appear only once. The sample was peripheral blood. Receptors originate from a woman older than 75 with acute or convalescent COVID-19.

This clone has just one count. J is TRBJ2-2 and V is TRBV6-5; a possible D gene is TRBD1 (5 bases). Per the germline V gene, CDR1 is MNHEY and CDR2 is SVGAGI. The ends were cut back, 8 bases at V and 4 bases at J, with 8 bases in the middle. The CDR3 loop spans 12 amino acids. CDR3 residues: CASGRATGELFF. The CDR3 DNA is TGTGCCAGCGGCAGGGCCACCGGGGAGCTGTTTTTT.

The gene calls are TRBV9 and TRBJ2-1; 12 bases align to TRBD2. The length of the CDR3 is 16 residues. Trimming took 3 bases from V and 4 from J; bases not matched to a gene: 5. Germline V gene lookup returns CDR1 SGDLS and CDR2 YYNGEE. CDR3 bases: TGTGCCAGCAGCGCGTCTAGCGGGGGGGCGTACAATGAGCAGTTCTTC. Translation gives CASSASSGGAYNEQFF.

The chain uses TRBV9 and TRBJ2-5; 13 bases are shared with TRBD2. This CDR3 comprises 16 residues. V was clipped by 4 bases and J by 5 bases; unmatched bases: 8. Germline-derived CDR1 and CDR2 are SGDLS and YYNGEE. The CDR3 region has the DNA TGTGCCAGCAGCCCCCGACTAGCGGGGGGCGGGGAGACCCAGTACTTC. Translating it yields CASSPRLAGGGETQYF.

The rearrangement links TRBV6-4 to TRBJ2-3, with 12 bases identical to TRBD2. This CDR3 region has 16 residues. The germline V gene encodes CDR1 MRHNA and CDR2 SNTAGT. The V and J ends lost 0 bases and 7 bases, in that order; junction bases with no gene match: 5. The CDR3 protein is CASSDSTSGRSNTQYF. DNA for the CDR3: TGTGCCAGCAGTGACTCGACTAGCGGGAGATCTAATACGCAGTATTTT.

This chain connects TRBV9 to TRBJ2-3; 7 nucleotides align to TRBD2. The ends lost 1 base at V and 2 bases at J; junction bases unmatched: 4. This CDR3 spans 15 amino acids. Germline CDR1 SGDLS, CDR2 YYNGEE. CDR3 nucleotides: TGTGCCAGCAGCGTACAAGCGGGACCCACAGATACGCAGTATTTT. It specifies CASSVQAGPTDTQYF.

The chain has TRBV11-1 and TRBJ2-6, with a possible D match to TRBD2 (6 bases). V dropped 3 bases and J dropped 4 bases, with 10 bases sitting between them. The CDR3 has 15 amino acids. Germline CDR1 and CDR2: SGHAT and FQDESV (reference sequence). CDR3 protein: CASSFGGFGANVLTF. For the CDR3, the DNA is TGTGCCAGCAGCTTTGGGGGGTTCGGGGCCAACGTCCTGACTTTC.

The chain employs TRBV6-1 and TRBJ2-2, with D possibly matching TRBD1 (6 bases). Deletions cut 3 bases from V and 1 base from J, with 12 bases between. This CDR3 has 16 amino acids. Germline CDR1 and CDR2: MNHNS and SASEGT. The CDR3: CASSDRIQGNTGELFF. The DNA for the CDR3 is TGTGCCAGCAGTGACCGGATACAGGGGAACACCGGGGAGCTGTTTTTT.

This chain connects TRBV6-5 to TRBJ1-2; possibly TRBD1 for D (5 bases). The CDR3 has 13 amino acids. Germline V gene sequence: CDR1 MNHEY, CDR2 SVGAGI. Trimming stripped 2 bases from V and 5 bases from J, with 9 bases between. This CDR3 is CASSYGQRYGYTF. CDR3 DNA sequence: TGTGCCAGCAGTTACGGACAACGATATGGCTACACCTTC.

The chain has TRBV7-2 and TRBJ2-3; TRBD2 agrees at 9 bases. Germline CDR1 SGHTA, CDR2 FQGNSA. The CDR3 is made up of 15 amino acids. V gave up 0 bases and J gave up 5 bases; unmatched junction bases: 3. This CDR3 reads CASSLAASGEDTQYF. CDR3 bases: TGTGCCAGCAGCTTAGCCGCTAGCGGGGAAGATACGCAGTATTTT. Filled out from reference TRBV7-2 and TRBJ2-3, the complete variable domain reads GAGVSQSPSNKVTEKGKDVELRCDPISGHTALYWYRQSLGQGLEFLIYFQGNSAPDKSGLPSDRFSAERTGGSVSTLTIQRTQQEDSAVYLCASSLAASGEDTQYFGPGTRLTVL.

This chain uses TRBV7-3 with TRBJ2-2, with no clear D. This CDR3 is 14 amino acids long. Germline CDR1 SGHTA, CDR2 FQGTGA. Trimming stripped 6 bases from V and 1 base from J, with 9 bases between. CDR3 sequence: CASSPSGNTGELFF. As DNA, the CDR3 is TGTGCCAGCAGTCCGTCCGGGAACACCGGGGAGCTGTTTTTT. The complete variable domain, with remaining parts taken from reference TRBV7-3 and TRBJ2-2, reads GAGVSQTPSNKVTEKGKYVELRCDPISGHTALYWYRQSLGQGPEFLIYFQGTGAADDSGLPNDRFFAVRPEGSVSTLKIQRTERGDSAVYLCASSPSGNTGELFFGEGSRLTVL.

CDR3 coding DNA: TGTGCCAGCTCAACGGGACTTATGAACACTGAAGCTTTCTTT. Translation gives CASSTGLMNTEAFF. The chain links TRBV18 to TRBJ1-1, with D maybe TRBD1 (5 bases). The CDR3 sequence is 14 residues long. Germline CDR1 KGHSH, CDR2 LQKENI. V lost 5 bases and J lost 0, with 10 bases in between.

The chain recombines TRBV19 with TRBJ1-5; 9 bases fit TRBD1. CDR1 and CDR2 from the germline V gene are LNHDA and SQIVND (reference sequence). This CDR3 region has 16 residues. V dropped 4 bases and J dropped 2; count of bases not matched to a gene: 6. Written as DNA, the CDR3 is TGTGCCAGTAGTACGGGACAGGGTGAAGGCAATCAGCCCCAGCATTTT. Translation: CASSTGQGEGNQPQHF.

The rearrangement links TRBV5-4 to TRBJ2-3; 13 bases are shared with TRBD2. Losses at the gene ends were 4 bases for V and 2 bases for J; bases not matched to a gene: 4. This CDR3 has 16 residues. In germline, CDR1 is SGHNT, CDR2 YYREEE (reference sequence). The CDR3 spells CASSKGTSGDTDTQYF. CDR3 DNA sequence: TGTGCCAGCAGCAAAGGGACTAGCGGGGACACAGATACGCAGTATTTT.

V usage is TRBV5-1 and J usage is TRBJ1-6; D possibly corresponds to TRBD1 (6 bases). With 3 bases removed from V and 9 bases from J, the gap between germline ends came to 13 bases. The CDR3 is 14 residues long. The V gene's germline CDR1 is SGHRS and CDR2 YFSETQ. In nucleotides, the CDR3 is TGCGCCAGCAGCTCGGACAGCATGGTTTCACCCCTCCACTTT. This translates into CASSSDSMVSPLHF.

The chain has TRBV6-1 and TRBJ1-2; TRBD1 agrees at 7 bases. Germline V gives CDR1 MNHNS, CDR2 SASEGT. Trimming cost V 4 bases and J 3 bases; bases outside gene matches: 11. The CDR3 spans 16 residues. DNA of the CDR3: TGTGCCAGCAGTGTAAACAATCGAGGGACAGACTATGGCTACACCTTC. This codes for CASSVNNRGTDYGYTF.

The chain carries TRBV11-2 and TRBJ1-3, with TRBD1 identical over 7 bases. Germline trimming cut 5 bases from V and 4 bases from J; bases unmatched to any gene: 5. This CDR3 is built from 14 residues. Germline V gene data show CDR1 as SGHAT and CDR2 as FQNNGV. CDR3 loop: CASSPGGSGNTIYF. The CDR3 DNA reads TGTGCCAGCAGCCCAGGGGGATCAGGAAACACCATATATTTT.

This clone was recorded once. The chain joins TRBV2 to TRBJ1-5, with 11 bases lining up with TRBD1. CDR1 and CDR2 from the germline V gene are SNHLY and FYNNEI. The CDR3 extends over 15 amino acids. Germline trimming cut 6 bases from V and 6 bases from J; bases unmatched to any gene: 7. The CDR3 DNA reads as TGTGCCAGCAGCGGACAGGGGGCGCTTAGTCAGCCCCAGCATTTT. Its protein is CASSGQGALSQPQHF.

The chain combines TRBV19 with TRBJ2-7, with a possible D match to TRBD1 (5 bases). Germline values: CDR1 LNHDA, CDR2 SQIVND (reference sequence). V lost 6 bases, J lost 2 bases, and 17 bases lay in between. This CDR3 comprises 15 residues. CDR3 DNA: TGTGCCAGTAGCCCAACCAACAGGAGAACCTACGAGCAGTACTTC. Amino acid sequence: CASSPTNRRTYEQYF.

This chain uses TRBV30 with TRBJ1-1; possibly TRBD1 for D (5 bases). The CDR3 is 15 amino acids. Trimming took 0 bases from V and 11 from J, leaving 22 bases between them. Germline CDR1 GTSNPN, CDR2 SVGIG (reference sequence). The CDR3 loop is CAWSVERGVAHRAFF. The CDR3, as DNA: TGTGCCTGGAGTGTAGAACGGGGGGTTGCCCATAGGGCTTTCTTT.

DNA of the CDR3: TGTGCCAGCAGCCGCGACAGGTTCTCCTACAATGAGCAGTTCTTC. Protein: CASSRDRFSYNEQFF. This chain links TRBV27 with TRBJ2-1; a possible D gene is TRBD1 (6 bases). Trimming left V 6 bases short and J 0 bases short, with 12 bases between. Germline V gene data show CDR1 as MNHEY and CDR2 as SMNVEV (reference sequence). The CDR3 spans 15 residues.

The V gene is TRBV6-1, the J gene TRBJ1-5, with D unclear. CDR1 MNHNS and CDR2 SASEGT come from the germline V gene. Trimming took off 3 bases at V and 4 bases at J, with 10 bases between the two ends. The CDR3 loop spans 14 amino acids. CDR3 sequence (DNA): TGTGCCAGCAGTGATCTAGCGGGGAATCAGCCCCAGCATTTT. Its protein product is CASSDLAGNQPQHF.

This clone occurred a few times. The chain uses TRBV23-1 and TRBJ1-5; 7 nucleotides match TRBD1. TRBV23-1 has ORF status, its function being uncertain. Germline trimming cut 7 bases from V and 4 bases from J; bases unmatched to any gene: 19. This CDR3 contains 18 residues. This CDR3 is CASTYDRALFKCNQPQHF. The DNA for the CDR3 is TGCGCCAGCACTTACGACAGGGCCCTCTTCAAGTGTAATCAGCCCCAGCATTTT.

Worth noting for this clone: The junction departs from germline at one end; a sequencing error may be responsible. The chain uses TRBV7-9 and TRBJ1-2; D may be TRBD1 (5 bases). This CDR3 spans 12 amino acids. Per germline, CDR1 SEHNR and CDR2 FQNEAQ (reference sequence). This chain's CDR3 is CASSSTQGNDLF. CDR3 coding DNA: TGTGCCAGCAGCTCTACTCAGGGAAACGACCTCTTC.

The chain carries TRBV18 and TRBJ1-5, with D unresolved. Germline CDR1 reads KGHSH; CDR2 reads LQKENI. The ends were cut back, 2 bases at V and 2 bases at J, with 16 bases in the middle. This CDR3 is 17 amino acids long. The CDR3 sequence: CASSPREGGRGNQPQHF. The CDR3 region has the DNA TGTGCCAGCTCACCAAGGGAGGGCGGACGGGGCAATCAGCCCCAGCATTTT.

The rearrangement uses TRBV13 and TRBJ2-7, with 8 bases fitting TRBD2. Germline V gene sequence: CDR1 PRHDT, CDR2 FYEKMQ (reference sequence). The V segment lost 4 bases and the J segment 2 bases; nucleotides outside the gene matches: 4. The CDR3 runs 14 residues. Written as DNA, the CDR3 is TGTGCCAGCAGCTCTGCGGGGGGCCCCTACGAGCAGTACTTC. It codes for CASSSAGGPYEQYF.

Comment on this clone: Other DNA sequences in this specimen translate into the identical CDR3. The chain recombines TRBV12-3 or TRBV12-4 with TRBJ1-2; weak D call: TRBD1 (6 bases). The V and J ends lost 6 bases and 2 bases respectively, with 10 bases between them. The CDR3 covers 13 residues. In DNA, the CDR3 is TGTGCCAGCAGCCGCGACAGGAACTATGGCTACACCTTC. Its protein is CASSRDRNYGYTF.

The chain employs TRBV7-9 and TRBJ2-5, with D hard to call. Germline CDR1 is SEHNR and CDR2 is FQNEAQ (reference sequence). The V end was cut by 2 bases, the J end by 5 bases, with 6 bases between. The CDR3 extends over 12 amino acids. The chain's CDR3 is CASSLIGETQYF. CDR3 bases: TGTGCCAGCAGCTTAATCGGGGAGACCCAGTACTTC. The complete variable domain, with remaining parts taken from reference TRBV7-9 and TRBJ2-5, reads DTGVSQNPRHKITKRGQNVTFRCDPISEHNRLYWYRQTLGQGPEFLTYFQNEAQLEKSRLLSDRFSAERPKGSFSTLEIQRTEQGDSAMYLCASSLIGETQYFGPGTRLLVL.

In DNA, the CDR3 is TGTGCCAGCAGCTTGGGCCCGGTTCCCTACGAGCAGTACTTC. Protein: CASSLGPVPYEQYF. This chain joins TRBV5-6 and TRBJ2-7; D not certain. Germline V gene lookup returns CDR1 SGHDT and CDR2 YYEEEE. The CDR3 spans 14 residues. Trimming removed 0 bases at V and 2 bases at J, with 9 bases between.

The chain uses TRBV9 and TRBJ1-5, with D perhaps matching TRBD1 (6 bases). CDR1 is SGDLS, CDR2 YYNGEE, per germline. V dropped 4 bases and J dropped 5 bases, with 13 bases sitting between them. This CDR3 region has 14 residues. CDR3 DNA sequence: TGTGCCAGCAGCCCCGAGGGGGGGTATCAGCCCCAGCATTTT. It encodes CASSPEGGYQPQHF.

The chain carries TRBV3-1 (or the pseudogene TRBV3-2) and TRBJ2-3, with D tentatively TRBD2 (5 bases). Looked up from germline, CDR1 is LGHDT and CDR2 is YNNKEL (reference sequence). The CDR3 length is 14 residues. The V and J ends lost 3 bases and 5 bases respectively, with 12 bases between them. The CDR3 sequence: CASSHRLAGDTQYF. CDR3 bases: TGTGCCAGCAGCCACCGGCTAGCCGGAGATACGCAGTATTTT.